These T cell receptor beta chains were read from a single sample in a study of beta chain features in type 1 diabetes. Assay: immunoSEQ multiplex PCR; the TCRdb copy retains only in-frame clones and omits some. The sample carries nearly 250,000 clones, roughly two thirds recorded once. The sequenced sample was naive CD4+ T cells from blood. These receptors were taken from a young man in good health. Both conserved end residues are part of each CDR3. A D gene is named only where the DNA matches it firmly. Part of the rows lack a size; the others show once, few, many or a class for expanded clones.

clone size	D gene	V gene	CDR3 length	J gene	CDR3 protein	CDR3 DNA
few	.	TRBV9	14	TRBJ2-7	CASSPLDSSYEQYF	TGTGCCAGCAGCCCTCTGGACAGTTCCTACGAGCAGTACTTC
.	.	TRBV5-6	15	TRBJ2-3	CASSFLGLSTDTQYF	TGTGCCAGCAGCTTTTTAGGGCTCAGCACAGATACGCAGTATTTT
once	.	TRBV9	14	TRBJ2-5	CASSAEMGLETQYF	TGTGCCAGCAGCGCCGAAATGGGACTGGAGACCCAGTACTTC
.	.	TRBV30	17	TRBJ2-4	CAWSDPRMGASKNIQYF	TGTGCCTGGAGTGACCCCAGAATGGGGGCCAGCAAAAACATTCAGTACTTC
once	.	TRBV6-5	15	TRBJ2-1	CASSYRNWGDNEQFF	TGTGCCAGCAGTTACCGAAACTGGGGGGACAATGAGCAGTTCTTC
.	.	TRBV11-2	13	TRBJ2-7	CASSLLSGYEQYF	TGTGCCAGCAGCTTACTGTCAGGGTATGAGCAGTACTTC
few	TRBD1	TRBV19	15	TRBJ2-2	CASSIARGSAGELFF	TGTGCCAGTAGTATCGCCAGGGGGTCTGCCGGGGAGCTGTTTTTT
once	.	TRBV7-2	13	TRBJ2-5	CASSLAGAETQYF	TGTGCCAGCAGCTTAGCTGGCGCAGAGACCCAGTACTTC
.	TRBD1	TRBV12-5	14	TRBJ1-5	CASATTGVGQPQHF	TGTGCTAGTGCCACGACAGGGGTAGGACAGCCCCAGCATTTT
.	TRBD2	TRBV5-1	15	TRBJ2-3	CASSLGLASKDTQYF	TGCGCCAGCAGCTTGGGACTAGCATCAAAAGATACGCAGTATTTT
.	.	TRBV6-6	11	TRBJ2-3	CASSYKDTQYF	TGTGCCAGCAGTTATAAAGATACGCAGTATTTT
once	.	TRBV29-1	12	TRBJ1-5	CSVGEGNQPQHF	TGCAGCGTTGGGGAAGGCAATCAGCCCCAGCATTTT
.	TRBD1	TRBV6-5	12	TRBJ2-5	CATSPGQGTQYF	TGTGCCACCTCGCCGGGACAGGGAACCCAGTACTTC
.	.	TRBV5-6	13	TRBJ1-1	CASSIPGRIEAFF	TGTGCCAGCAGCATACCGGGACGGATTGAAGCTTTCTTT
.	.	TRBV20-1	11	TRBJ2-7	CSASPGRIYYF	TGCAGTGCTAGCCCCGGGAGAATTTACTACTTC
once	.	TRBV7-7	12	TRBJ2-3	CASSNREGTQYF	TGTGCCAGCAGTAATCGAGAGGGTACGCAGTATTTT
.	.	TRBV25-1	11	TRBJ2-7	CASRASYEQYF	TGTGCCAGCAGGGCTAGCTACGAGCAGTACTTC
.	.	TRBV30	11	TRBJ1-4	CAWSPKEKLFF	TGTGCCTGGAGTCCCAAGGAAAAACTGTTTTTT
few	.	TRBV7-2	11	TRBJ2-7	CASSPGGVAYF	TGTGCCAGCAGCCCGGGCGGGGTCGCCTACTTC
.	TRBD1	TRBV30	13	TRBJ1-1	CAWSRQGTTEAFF	TGTGCCTGGAGTCGACAGGGGACGACTGAAGCTTTCTTT
.	TRBD2	TRBV9	17	TRBJ2-1	CASSAPLLAGEINEQFF	TGTGCCAGCAGCGCACCCTTACTAGCGGGAGAGATCAATGAGCAGTTCTTC
.	.	TRBV5-6	13	TRBJ2-7	CASSLATAYEQYF	TGTGCCAGCAGCTTGGCAACAGCTTACGAGCAGTACTTC
once	TRBD1	TRBV25-1	14	TRBJ1-5	CASSPGTGSGPQHF	TGTGCCAGCAGTCCAGGGACAGGCTCGGGGCCCCAGCATTTT
.	.	TRBV30	12	TRBJ1-3	CACGSSGNTIYF	TGTGCCTGTGGGAGCTCTGGAAACACCATATATTTT
.	.	TRBV29-1	11	TRBJ1-2	CSVENSGGYTF	TGCAGCGTTGAAAACAGCGGCGGCTACACCTTC
.	.	TRBV4-1	16	TRBJ2-3	CASSPGLKQRTDTQYF	TGCGCCAGCAGCCCAGGACTCAAACAGAGGACAGATACGCAGTATTTT
.	.	TRBV28	13	TRBJ1-1	CASSLQSFTEAFF	TGTGCCAGCAGTTTACAGAGTTTCACTGAAGCTTTCTTT
.	TRBD1	TRBV7-9	14	TRBJ2-5	CASGRMTGKETQYF	TGTGCCAGCGGCCGCATGACAGGGAAAGAGACCCAGTACTTC
few	.	TRBV29-1	15	TRBJ2-4	CSVEPFRDGKNIQYF	TGCAGCGTCGAGCCCTTCCGGGACGGAAAAAACATTCAGTACTTC
once	.	TRBV9	15	TRBJ1-1	CASSVGEGLNTEAFF	TGTGCCAGCAGCGTTGGGGAGGGATTGAACACTGAAGCTTTCTTT
once	TRBD1	TRBV30	13	TRBJ2-7	CAWGQGGSYEQYF	TGTGCCTGGGGACAGGGAGGATCCTACGAGCAGTACTTC
.	.	TRBV4-1	12	TRBJ1-2	CASSRVEGGYTF	TGCGCCAGCAGCCGCGTGGAGGGTGGCTACACCTTC
few	.	TRBV9	13	TRBJ1-1	CASSVGASTEAFF	TGTGCCAGCAGCGTAGGGGCAAGCACTGAAGCTTTCTTT
.	.	TRBV20-1	11	TRBJ2-3	CRGERADTQYF	TGCAGAGGGGAAAGGGCAGATACGCAGTATTTT
once	TRBD1	TRBV10-3	13	TRBJ1-2	CAISPGDSYGYTF	TGTGCCATCAGTCCCGGGGACAGCTATGGCTACACCTTC
few	TRBD1	TRBV4-1	15	TRBJ1-1	CASSQVPGQGTEAFF	TGCGCCAGCAGCCAAGTTCCGGGACAGGGGACTGAAGCTTTCTTT
.	TRBD1	TRBV7-2	17	TRBJ2-1	CASSSQTGKSSYNEQFF	TGTGCCAGCAGCTCCCAGACAGGGAAGAGCTCCTACAATGAGCAGTTCTTC
once	.	TRBV9	14	TRBJ2-1	CASSEGPGYNEQFF	TGTGCCAGCAGCGAGGGACCGGGGTACAATGAGCAGTTCTTC
.	.	TRBV9	16	TRBJ1-4	CASSVDDRPTGEKLFF	TGTGCCAGCAGCGTAGATGACAGACCTACTGGTGAAAAACTGTTTTTT
.	.	TRBV9	13	TRBJ2-1	CASSVVWGGEQFF	TGTGCCAGCAGCGTAGTGTGGGGAGGTGAGCAGTTCTTC
.	TRBD2	TRBV30	14	TRBJ2-3	CAWRIAGGTDTQYF	TGTGCCTGGAGAATAGCGGGAGGCACAGATACGCAGTATTTT
once	TRBD1	TRBV7-2	15	TRBJ2-7	CASSFPGQGSYEQYF	TGTGCCAGCAGCTTTCCGGGACAGGGAAGCTACGAGCAGTACTTC
.	TRBD2	TRBV19	15	TRBJ2-1	CASSESGSRVNEQFF	TGTGCCAGTAGCGAGAGCGGGAGTAGGGTCAATGAGCAGTTCTTC
few	.	TRBV5-6	15	TRBJ1-1	CASSIYRVLNTEAFF	TGTGCCAGCAGCATCTACAGGGTTCTGAACACTGAAGCTTTCTTT
once	TRBD1	TRBV19	13	TRBJ2-1	CASRGQGPGEQFF	TGTGCCAGTAGAGGACAGGGGCCGGGTGAGCAGTTCTTC
.	.	TRBV30	15	TRBJ1-5	CAWSPGLPSNQPQHF	TGTGCCTGGAGCCCGGGCCTACCGAGCAATCAGCCCCAGCATTTT
.	.	TRBV30	13	TRBJ2-1	CACQAGGRNEQFF	TGTGCCTGCCAGGCAGGGGGGCGCAATGAGCAGTTCTTC
.	.	TRBV5-1	15	TRBJ2-7	CASSLDGGPSYEQYF	TGCGCCAGCAGCTTGGATGGAGGGCCGTCATACGAGCAGTACTTC
.	.	TRBV25-1	13	TRBJ1-1	CASSASGFTEAFF	TGTGCCAGCAGTGCTTCCGGTTTCACTGAAGCTTTCTTT
.	.	TRBV10-3	13	TRBJ2-7	CASGLGDNYEQYF	TGTGCCTCGGGTTTAGGGGACAACTACGAGCAGTACTTC
.	TRBD2	TRBV30	14	TRBJ2-1	CAWRGFGRGNEQFF	TGTGCCTGGAGAGGATTCGGGAGGGGTAATGAGCAGTTCTTC
once	.	TRBV29-1	14	TRBJ2-5	CSVLGSLNEETQYF	TGCAGCGTTCTAGGCAGCCTCAACGAGGAGACCCAGTACTTC